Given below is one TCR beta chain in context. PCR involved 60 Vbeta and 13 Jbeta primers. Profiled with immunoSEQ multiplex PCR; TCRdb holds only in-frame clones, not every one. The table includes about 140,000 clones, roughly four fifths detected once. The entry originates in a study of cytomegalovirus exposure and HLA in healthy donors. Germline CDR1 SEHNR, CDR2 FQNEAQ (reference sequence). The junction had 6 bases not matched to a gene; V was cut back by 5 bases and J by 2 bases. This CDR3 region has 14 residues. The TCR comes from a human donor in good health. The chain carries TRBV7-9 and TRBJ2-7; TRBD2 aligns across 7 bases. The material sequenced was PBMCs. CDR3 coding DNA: TGTGCCAGCAGCCGTGGGACTACTACCTACGAGCAGTACTTC. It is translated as CASSRGTTTYEQYF.